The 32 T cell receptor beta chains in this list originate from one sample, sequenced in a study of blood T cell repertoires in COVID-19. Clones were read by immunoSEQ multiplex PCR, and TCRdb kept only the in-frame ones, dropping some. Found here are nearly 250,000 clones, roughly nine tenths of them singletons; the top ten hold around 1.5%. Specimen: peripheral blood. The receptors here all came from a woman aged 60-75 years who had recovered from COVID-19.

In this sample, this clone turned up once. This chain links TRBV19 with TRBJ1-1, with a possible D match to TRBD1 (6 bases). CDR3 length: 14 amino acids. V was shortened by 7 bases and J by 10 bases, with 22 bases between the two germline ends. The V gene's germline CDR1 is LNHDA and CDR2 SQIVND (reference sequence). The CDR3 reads CASNRGIQGRRAFF. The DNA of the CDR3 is TGTGCCAGTAACCGTGGAATACAGGGAAGAAGAGCTTTCTTT.

The CDR3 region has the DNA TGTGCCAGTAGGACCTATGGCGGGACCACAGATACGCAGTATTTT. It encodes CASRTYGGTTDTQYF. The chain employs TRBV19 and TRBJ2-3; tentative D call: TRBD2 (6 bases). The CDR3 spans 15 residues. V lost 6 bases to trimming and J lost 2 bases, with 15 bases between them. Germline V gene lookup returns CDR1 LNHDA and CDR2 SQIVND (reference sequence).

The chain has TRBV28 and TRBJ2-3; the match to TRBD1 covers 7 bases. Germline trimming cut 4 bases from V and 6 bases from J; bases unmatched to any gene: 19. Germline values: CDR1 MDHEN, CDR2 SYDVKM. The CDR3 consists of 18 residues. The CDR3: CASSSRVGRGWRKDTQYF. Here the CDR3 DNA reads TGTGCCAGCAGTTCTAGGGTCGGCAGGGGGTGGAGAAAGGATACGCAGTATTTT.

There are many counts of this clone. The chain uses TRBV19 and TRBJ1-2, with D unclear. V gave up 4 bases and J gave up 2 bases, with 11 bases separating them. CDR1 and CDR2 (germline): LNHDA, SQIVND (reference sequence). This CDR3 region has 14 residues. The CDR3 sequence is CASSRATRNYGYTF. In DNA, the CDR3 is TGTGCCAGTAGTAGGGCCACCCGAAACTATGGCTACACCTTC.

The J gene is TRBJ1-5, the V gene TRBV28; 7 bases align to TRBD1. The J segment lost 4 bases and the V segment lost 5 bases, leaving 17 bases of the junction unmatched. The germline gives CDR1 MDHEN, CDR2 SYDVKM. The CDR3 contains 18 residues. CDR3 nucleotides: TGTGCCAGCAGTCCGACTCCAGACAGGGTCGGGTGGAATCAGCCCCAGCATTTT. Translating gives CASSPTPDRVGWNQPQHF. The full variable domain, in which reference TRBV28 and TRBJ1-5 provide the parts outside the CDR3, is DVKVTQSSRYLVKRTGEKVFLECVQDMDHENMFWYRQDPGLGLRLIYFSYDVKMKEKGDIPEGYSVSREKKERFSLILESASTNQTSMYLCASSPTPDRVGWNQPQHFGDGTRLSIL.

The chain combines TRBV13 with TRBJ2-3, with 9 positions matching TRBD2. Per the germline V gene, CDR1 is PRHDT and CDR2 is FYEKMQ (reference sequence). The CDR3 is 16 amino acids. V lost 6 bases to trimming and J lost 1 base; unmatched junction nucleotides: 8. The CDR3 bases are TGTGCCAGCAGGTCTACTAAGCGGGGGGGCACAGATACGCAGTATTTT. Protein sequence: CASRSTKRGGTDTQYF.

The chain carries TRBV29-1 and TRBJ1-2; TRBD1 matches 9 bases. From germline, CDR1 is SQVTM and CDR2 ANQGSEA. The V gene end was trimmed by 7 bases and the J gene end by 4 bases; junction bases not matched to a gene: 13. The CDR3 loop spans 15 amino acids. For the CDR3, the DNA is TGCAGCGGAACGTCTTTTACAGGGGGCATCTATGGCTACACCTTC. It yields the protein CSGTSFTGGIYGYTF. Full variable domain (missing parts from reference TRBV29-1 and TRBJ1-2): SAVISQKPSRDICQRGTSLTIQCQVDSQVTMMFWYRQQPGQSLTLIATANQGSEATYESGFVIDKFPISRPNLTFSTLTVSNMSPEDSSIYLCSGTSFTGGIYGYTFGSGTRLTVV.

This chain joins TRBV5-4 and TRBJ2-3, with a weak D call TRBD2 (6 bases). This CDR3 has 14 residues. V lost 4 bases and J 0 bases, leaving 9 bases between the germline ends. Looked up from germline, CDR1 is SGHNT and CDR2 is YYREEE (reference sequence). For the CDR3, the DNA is TGTGCCAGCAGCCCGGGACTCAGCACAGATACGCAGTATTTT. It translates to CASSPGLSTDTQYF.

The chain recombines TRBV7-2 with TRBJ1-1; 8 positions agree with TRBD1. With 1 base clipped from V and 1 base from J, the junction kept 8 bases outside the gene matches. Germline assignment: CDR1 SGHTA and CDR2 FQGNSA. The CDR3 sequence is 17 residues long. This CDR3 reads CASSLEPQGVWNTEAFF. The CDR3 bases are TGTGCCAGCAGCTTAGAACCACAGGGGGTCTGGAACACTGAAGCTTTCTTT.

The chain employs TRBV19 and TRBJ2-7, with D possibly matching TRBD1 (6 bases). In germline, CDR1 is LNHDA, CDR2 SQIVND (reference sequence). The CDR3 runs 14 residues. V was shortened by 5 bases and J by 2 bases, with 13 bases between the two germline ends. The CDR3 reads CASSLGTKTYEQYF. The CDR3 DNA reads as TGTGCCAGTAGTCTCGGGACAAAGACCTACGAGCAGTACTTC.

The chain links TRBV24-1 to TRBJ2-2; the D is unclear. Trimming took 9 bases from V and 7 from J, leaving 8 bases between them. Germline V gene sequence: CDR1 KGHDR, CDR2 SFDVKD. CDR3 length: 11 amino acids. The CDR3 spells CATSLLGELFF. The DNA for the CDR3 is TGTGCCACCTCTTTACTCGGGGAGCTGTTTTTT.

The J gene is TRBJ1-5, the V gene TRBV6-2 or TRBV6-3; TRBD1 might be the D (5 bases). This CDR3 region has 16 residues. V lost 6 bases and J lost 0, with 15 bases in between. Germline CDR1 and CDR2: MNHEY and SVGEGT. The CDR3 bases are TGTGCCAGCAGCTCGACAGAGAAATTTAGCAATCAGCCCCAGCATTTT. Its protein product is CASSSTEKFSNQPQHF.

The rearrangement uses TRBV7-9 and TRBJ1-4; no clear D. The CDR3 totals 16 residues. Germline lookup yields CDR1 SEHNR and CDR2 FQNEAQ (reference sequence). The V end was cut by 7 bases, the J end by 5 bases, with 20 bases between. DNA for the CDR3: TGTGCCAGCACCCCCGGGTCCCGGGGAATCAATGAAAAACTGTTTTTT. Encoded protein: CASTPGSRGINEKLFF.

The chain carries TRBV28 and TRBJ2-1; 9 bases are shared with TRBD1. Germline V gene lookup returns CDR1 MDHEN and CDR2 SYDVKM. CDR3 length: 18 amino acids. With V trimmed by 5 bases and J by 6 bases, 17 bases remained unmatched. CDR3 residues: CASSPKGGQGPLFNEQFF. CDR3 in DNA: TGTGCCAGCAGTCCGAAAGGGGGACAGGGTCCTCTTTTCAATGAGCAGTTCTTC.

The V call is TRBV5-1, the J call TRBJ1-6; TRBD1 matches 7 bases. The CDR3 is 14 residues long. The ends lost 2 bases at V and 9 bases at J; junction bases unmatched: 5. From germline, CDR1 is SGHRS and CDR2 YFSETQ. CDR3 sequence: CASSFDRAPSPLHF. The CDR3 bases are TGCGCCAGCAGCTTCGACAGGGCACCTTCACCCCTCCACTTT.

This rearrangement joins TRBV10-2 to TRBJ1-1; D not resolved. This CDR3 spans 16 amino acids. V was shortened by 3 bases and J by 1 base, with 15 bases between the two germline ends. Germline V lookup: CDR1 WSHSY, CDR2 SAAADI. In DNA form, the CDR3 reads TGCGCCAGCAGTGATCCGGGGTGGCGGGAGAACACTGAAGCTTTCTTT. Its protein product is CASSDPGWRENTEAFF.

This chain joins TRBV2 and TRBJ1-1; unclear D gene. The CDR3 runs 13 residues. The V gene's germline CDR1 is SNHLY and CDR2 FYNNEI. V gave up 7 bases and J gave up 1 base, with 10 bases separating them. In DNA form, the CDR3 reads TGTGCCAGCAAGACATTTTCGAACACTGAAGCTTTCTTT. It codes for CASKTFSNTEAFF.

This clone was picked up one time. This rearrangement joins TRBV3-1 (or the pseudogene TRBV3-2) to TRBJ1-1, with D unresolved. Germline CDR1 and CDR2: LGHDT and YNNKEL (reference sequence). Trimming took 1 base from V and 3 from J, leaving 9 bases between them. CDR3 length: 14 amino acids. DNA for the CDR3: TGTGCCAGCAGCCAAGTTCCCTTGTACACTGAAGCTTTCTTT. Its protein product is CASSQVPLYTEAFF.

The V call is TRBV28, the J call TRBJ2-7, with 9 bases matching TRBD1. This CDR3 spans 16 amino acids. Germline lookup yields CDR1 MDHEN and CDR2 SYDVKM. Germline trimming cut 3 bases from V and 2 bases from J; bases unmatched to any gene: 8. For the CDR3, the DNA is TGTGCCAGCAGTTTGATGGGGACAGGGACTACCTACGAGCAGTACTTC. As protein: CASSLMGTGTTYEQYF.

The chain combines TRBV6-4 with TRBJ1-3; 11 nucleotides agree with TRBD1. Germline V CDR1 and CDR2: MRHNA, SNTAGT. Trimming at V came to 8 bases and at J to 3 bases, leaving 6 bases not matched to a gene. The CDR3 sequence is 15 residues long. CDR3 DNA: TGTGCCAGCTACTGGGACAGGGGGTTTGGAAACACCATATATTTT. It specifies CASYWDRGFGNTIYF.

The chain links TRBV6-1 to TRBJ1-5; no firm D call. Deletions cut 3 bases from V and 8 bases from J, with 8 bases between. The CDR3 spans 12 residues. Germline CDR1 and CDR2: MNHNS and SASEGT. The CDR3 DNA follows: TGTGCCAGCAGTGACCCACTTGAGCCCCAGCATTTT. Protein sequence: CASSDPLEPQHF.

The CDR3 protein is CASKAGGRRSGNTIYF. The CDR3 DNA sequence: TGTGCCAGCAAAGCGGGGGGCCGCCGCTCTGGAAACACCATATATTTT. The rearrangement links TRBV6-9 to TRBJ1-3, with a possible D match to TRBD1 (6 bases). Per the germline V gene, CDR1 is MNHGY and CDR2 is SVAAGI. The CDR3 contains 16 residues. V was clipped by 7 bases and J by 0 bases, with 16 bases between them.

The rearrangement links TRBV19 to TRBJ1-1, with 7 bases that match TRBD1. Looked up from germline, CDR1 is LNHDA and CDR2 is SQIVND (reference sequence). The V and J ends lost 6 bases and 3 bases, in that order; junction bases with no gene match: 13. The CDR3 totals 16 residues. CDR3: CASRLGPGGSYTEAFF. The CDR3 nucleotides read TGTGCCAGTAGATTGGGGCCAGGGGGAAGTTACACTGAAGCTTTCTTT. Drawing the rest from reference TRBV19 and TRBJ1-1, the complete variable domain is DGGITQSPKYLFRKEGQNVTLSCEQNLNHDAMYWYRQDPGQGLRLIYYSQIVNDFQKGDIAEGYSVSREKKESFPLTVTSAQKNPTAFYLCASRLGPGGSYTEAFFGQGTRLTVV.

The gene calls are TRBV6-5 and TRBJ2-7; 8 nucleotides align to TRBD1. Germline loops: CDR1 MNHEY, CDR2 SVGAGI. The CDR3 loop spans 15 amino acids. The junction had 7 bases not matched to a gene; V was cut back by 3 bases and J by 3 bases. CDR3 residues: CASSYTGQDLYEQYF. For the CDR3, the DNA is TGTGCCAGCAGTTATACGGGACAGGACCTCTACGAGCAGTACTTC.

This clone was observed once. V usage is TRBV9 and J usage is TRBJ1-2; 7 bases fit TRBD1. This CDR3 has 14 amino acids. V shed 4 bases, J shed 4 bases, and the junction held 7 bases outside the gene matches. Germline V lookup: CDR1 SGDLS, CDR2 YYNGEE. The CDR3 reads CASSSTPGGYGYTF. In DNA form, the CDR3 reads TGTGCCAGCAGCTCCACCCCAGGGGGCTATGGCTACACCTTC. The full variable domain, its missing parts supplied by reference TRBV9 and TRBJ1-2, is DSGVTQTPKHLITATGQRVTLRCSPRSGDLSVYWYQQSLDQGLQFLIQYYNGEERAKGNILERFSAQQFPDLHSELNLSSLELGDSALYFCASSSTPGGYGYTFGSGTRLTVV.

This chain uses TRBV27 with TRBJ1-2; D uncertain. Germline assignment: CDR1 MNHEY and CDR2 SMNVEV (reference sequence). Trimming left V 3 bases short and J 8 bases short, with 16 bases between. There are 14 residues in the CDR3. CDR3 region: CASSFNGGVEGYTF. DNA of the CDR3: TGTGCCAGCAGTTTTAACGGAGGCGTGGAAGGCTACACCTTC.

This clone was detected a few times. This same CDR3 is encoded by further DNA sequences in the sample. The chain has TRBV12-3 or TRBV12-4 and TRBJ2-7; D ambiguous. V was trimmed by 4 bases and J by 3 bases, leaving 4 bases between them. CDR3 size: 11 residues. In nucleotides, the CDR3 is TGTGCCAGCAGTTCCTTCTACGAGCAGTACTTC. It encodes CASSSFYEQYF.

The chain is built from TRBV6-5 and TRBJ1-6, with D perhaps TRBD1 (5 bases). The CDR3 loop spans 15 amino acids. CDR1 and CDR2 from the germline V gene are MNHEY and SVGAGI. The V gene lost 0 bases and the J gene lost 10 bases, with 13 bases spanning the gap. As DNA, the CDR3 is TGTGCCAGCAGTTACTCCGCCCAGGGCGAATCACCCCTCCACTTT. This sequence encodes CASSYSAQGESPLHF.

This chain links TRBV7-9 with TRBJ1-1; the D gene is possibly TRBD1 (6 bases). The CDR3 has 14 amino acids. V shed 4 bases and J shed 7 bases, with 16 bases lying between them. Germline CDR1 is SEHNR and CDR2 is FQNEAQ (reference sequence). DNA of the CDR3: TGTGCCAGCAGCTCCTCCCTTTTGACAGGTGAAGCTTTCTTT. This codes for CASSSSLLTGEAFF.

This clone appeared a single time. For the CDR3, the DNA is TGTGCCAGTAGTCCTCGGGTCCAACAAGAGACCCAGTACTTC. The encoded protein is CASSPRVQQETQYF. This chain links TRBV19 with TRBJ2-5; D is unresolved. The length of the CDR3 is 14 residues. Trimming removed 5 bases from V and 2 bases from J, with 12 bases in between. In germline, CDR1 is LNHDA, CDR2 SQIVND (reference sequence).

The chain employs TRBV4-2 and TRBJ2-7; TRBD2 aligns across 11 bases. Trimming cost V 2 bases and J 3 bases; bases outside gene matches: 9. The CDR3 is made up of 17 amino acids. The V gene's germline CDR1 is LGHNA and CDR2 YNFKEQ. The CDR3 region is CASSQILAGGPGYEQYF. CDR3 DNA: TGTGCCAGCAGCCAAATCTTAGCGGGGGGGCCGGGCTACGAGCAGTACTTC.

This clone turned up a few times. The CDR3 is CASSFGDWGETQYF. As DNA, the CDR3 is TGTGCCAGCAGCTTTGGGGACTGGGGCGAGACCCAGTACTTC. The chain couples TRBV7-3 to TRBJ2-5, with D maybe TRBD2 (6 bases). V gave up 3 bases and J gave up 5 bases, with 13 bases separating them. In germline, CDR1 is SGHTA, CDR2 FQGTGA. CDR3 size: 14 residues.